A single sample is the source of the 27 T cell receptor beta chains below, sequenced in a study of Ad26.COV2.S vaccination and SARS-CoV-2 variants. The protocol was immunoSEQ multiplex PCR, while the TCRdb copy is restricted to in-frame clones and leaves out a portion. This table has a few hundred thousand clones, more than 70% appearing once. Treatment defined: roughly 20 received Ad26.COV2.S at low or high dose, single or two shots; a few received placebo; per-sample allocation not given. It was on day 63 after the first vaccine or placebo injection that samples were taken. This sample comprised peripheral blood, obtained in a trial of Ad26.COV2.S vaccine versus placebo. The receptors stem from a person aged 18-60 years who received the Ad26.COV2.S COVID-19 vaccine or a placebo.

V gene TRBV9 combines with J gene TRBJ1-1; D is possibly TRBD1 (5 bases). Trimming removed 4 bases at V and 4 bases at J, with 14 bases between. This CDR3 has 14 residues. Looked up from germline, CDR1 is SGDLS and CDR2 is YYNGEE. This CDR3 reads CASSPEVGGTEAFF. The CDR3 DNA reads as TGTGCCAGCAGCCCTGAGGTGGGGGGCACTGAAGCTTTCTTT. Based on the CDR3 plus reference TRBV9 and TRBJ1-1, the full variable domain is DSGVTQTPKHLITATGQRVTLRCSPRSGDLSVYWYQQSLDQGLQFLIQYYNGEERAKGNILERFSAQQFPDLHSELNLSSLELGDSALYFCASSPEVGGTEAFFGQGTRLTVV.

In its sample, this clone was seen once. V usage is TRBV7-8 and J usage is TRBJ2-1; no reliable D call. The CDR3 sequence is 14 residues long. Deletions cut 4 bases from V and 5 bases from J, with 12 bases between. CDR1 SGHVS and CDR2 FQNEAQ come from the germline V gene. The CDR3 coding sequence is TGTGCCAGCAGCTCGAGAAGAGCAAACAATGAGCAGTTCTTC. It encodes CASSSRRANNEQFF.

The CDR3 loop reads CASSEVLAGASNEQFF. CDR3 nucleotide sequence: TGTGCCAGCAGTGAAGTTCTAGCGGGAGCTTCCAATGAGCAGTTCTTC. This rearrangement joins TRBV2 to TRBJ2-1; TRBD2 matches at 10 bases. This CDR3 is 16 amino acids long. CDR1 SNHLY and CDR2 FYNNEI come from the germline V gene. The ends lost 1 base at V and 6 bases at J; junction bases unmatched: 6.

J is TRBJ1-4 and V is TRBV7-9, with D perhaps TRBD1 (6 bases). The CDR3 runs to 17 residues. V was cut by 4 bases and J by 4 bases, with 19 bases left in between. Germline lookup yields CDR1 SEHNR and CDR2 FQNEAQ (reference sequence). CDR3: CASSSGQPTGFNEKLFF. Here the CDR3 DNA reads TGTGCCAGCAGCTCAGGACAGCCTACGGGCTTTAATGAAAAACTGTTTTTT.

Comment on this clone: This CDR3 is also generated by other DNA sequences in the sample. This chain joins TRBV4-3 and TRBJ1-3, with D possibly matching TRBD1 (6 bases). CDR1 is LGHNA, CDR2 YSLEER, per germline. The V and J ends lost 0 bases and 0 bases respectively, with 12 bases between them. This CDR3 region has 17 residues. This CDR3 is CASSQDRTASSGNTIYF. The CDR3 coding sequence is TGCGCCAGCAGCCAAGATAGGACAGCGAGCTCTGGAAACACCATATATTTT.

The chain combines TRBV7-2 with TRBJ2-2, with TRBD2 matching over 7 bases. CDR3 length equals 14 residues. The trim removed 4 bases at V and 6 bases at J, leaving 5 bases unmatched. Germline loops: CDR1 SGHTA, CDR2 FQGNSA. Written as DNA, the CDR3 is TGTGCCAGCAGCTCCGGGACTACGGCCGGGGAGCTGTTTTTT. Amino acid sequence: CASSSGTTAGELFF.

This chain joins TRBV3-1 (or the pseudogene TRBV3-2) and TRBJ2-3; 9 bases align to TRBD2. The CDR3 sequence is 15 residues long. The germline CDR1 and CDR2 sequences are LGHDT and YNNKEL (reference sequence). V was pared by 6 bases and J by 4 bases, with 8 bases of the junction left unmatched. For the CDR3, the DNA is TGTGCCAGCAGAGAAAGCGGGGGGCCACCAGATACGCAGTATTTT. Its protein is CASRESGGPPDTQYF.

The chain uses TRBV7-7 and TRBJ2-5, with 10 bases fitting TRBD2. The germline V gene has CDR1 SSHAT and CDR2 FNYEAQ (reference sequence). The CDR3 is 15 amino acids. Trimming at V came to 3 bases and at J to 5 bases, leaving 6 bases not matched to a gene. CDR3 DNA sequence: TGTGCCAGCAGCTTCCTAGCGGGAGCGATGGAGACCCAGTACTTC. The encoded protein is CASSFLAGAMETQYF.

In this sample, this clone turned up once. The chain couples TRBV7-2 to TRBJ1-1; TRBD1 matches 9 bases. V shed 1 base and J 4 bases; nucleotides not matched to a gene: 4. CDR3 size: 15 residues. Germline values: CDR1 SGHTA, CDR2 FQGNSA. CDR3 protein: CASSLVGQGVTEAFF. CDR3 bases: TGTGCCAGCAGCTTAGTGGGACAGGGCGTCACTGAAGCTTTCTTT.

The rearrangement uses TRBV4-2 and TRBJ2-7, with 7 bases that match TRBD1. This CDR3 comprises 17 residues. Germline assignment: CDR1 LGHNA and CDR2 YNFKEQ. The J segment lost 1 base and the V segment lost 1 base, leaving 10 bases of the junction unmatched. The CDR3 nucleotides are TGTGCCAGCAGCCAAGGTTTGGGGACAGCAGAATCCTACGAGCAGTACTTC. Translated, it gives CASSQGLGTAESYEQYF.

The CDR3: CASKDRDRNTIYF. The CDR3, as DNA: TGTGCCAGCAAGGACAGGGACCGAAACACCATATATTTT. The chain uses TRBV6-5 and TRBJ1-3, with 8 bases aligning to TRBD1. From germline, CDR1 is MNHEY and CDR2 SVGAGI. This CDR3 has 13 amino acids. The J segment lost 5 bases and the V segment lost 7 bases, leaving 4 bases of the junction unmatched.

This clone was recorded once. V usage is TRBV11-1 and J usage is TRBJ2-5; a possible D gene is TRBD1 (6 bases). Germline V lookup: CDR1 SGHAT, CDR2 FQDESV (reference sequence). V was cut by 5 bases and J by 2 bases, with 15 bases left in between. This CDR3 comprises 15 residues. CDR3 nucleotides: TGTGCCAGCAGCCCACAGGGATCCGGACAAGAGACCCAGTACTTC. Translation gives CASSPQGSGQETQYF.

This clone has only a few counts. The chain uses TRBV11-2 and TRBJ2-7; D is unresolved. The germline V gene has CDR1 SGHAT and CDR2 FQNNGV. Trimming took off 1 base at V and 0 bases at J, with 13 bases between the two ends. The length of the CDR3 is 16 residues. CDR3 protein: CASSLAGVDYSYEQYF. In DNA, the CDR3 is TGTGCCAGCAGCTTAGCGGGTGTGGATTACTCCTACGAGCAGTACTTC.

The V gene is TRBV10-3, the J gene TRBJ1-2, with unresolved D. This CDR3 spans 15 amino acids. V was trimmed by 4 bases and J by 2 bases, leaving 14 bases between them. From germline, CDR1 is ENHRY and CDR2 SYGVKD. CDR3 nucleotide sequence: TGTGCCATCAGTGCTGTAGGCAGGTCCAACTATGGCTACACCTTC. Its protein is CAISAVGRSNYGYTF.

The chain recombines TRBV5-6 with TRBJ2-1; maybe TRBD2 (6 bases). The CDR3 runs 15 residues. Germline lookup yields CDR1 SGHDT and CDR2 YYEEEE. Trimming stripped 0 bases from V and 9 bases from J, with 16 bases between. The CDR3: CASSLVGGEGSEQFF. DNA of the CDR3: TGTGCCAGCAGCTTGGTGGGAGGTGAGGGAAGTGAGCAGTTCTTC.

The chain couples TRBV5-1 to TRBJ1-6, with D possibly being TRBD1 (5 bases). The V gene lost 0 bases and the J gene lost 0 bases, with 13 bases spanning the gap. Germline CDR1 reads SGHRS; CDR2 reads YFSETQ. CDR3 size: 18 residues. In DNA form, the CDR3 reads TGCGCCAGCAGCTTGGAGGCAGGGAAGAGCTCCTATAATTCACCCCTCCACTTT. It yields the protein CASSLEAGKSSYNSPLHF.

The chain couples TRBV10-2 to TRBJ2-7; D might be TRBD1 (5 bases). The germline V gene has CDR1 WSHSY and CDR2 SAAADI. The CDR3 has 13 amino acids. V was clipped by 6 bases and J by 1 base, with 10 bases between them. CDR3 in DNA: TGCGCCAGCAGGCAGACAGTTTCCTACGAGCAGTACTTC. Translated, it gives CASRQTVSYEQYF.

The chain links TRBV30 to TRBJ2-5; 7 bases fit TRBD1. CDR3 length: 12 residues. Germline CDR1 GTSNPN, CDR2 SVGIG (reference sequence). Losses at the gene ends were 2 bases for V and 5 bases for J; bases not matched to a gene: 2. The CDR3 DNA sequence: TGTGCCTGGAGTCCACAGGGGGAGACCCAGTACTTC. Amino acids: CAWSPQGETQYF.

The rearrangement uses TRBV5-1 and TRBJ1-6; the match to TRBD1 covers 8 bases. Germline loops: CDR1 SGHRS, CDR2 YFSETQ. Germline trimming cut 0 bases from V and 6 bases from J; bases unmatched to any gene: 2. This CDR3 has 15 residues. DNA for the CDR3: TGCGCCAGCAGCTTGGCAGGGGGCGGTAATTCACCCCTCCACTTT. This translates into CASSLAGGGNSPLHF.

The chain combines TRBV7-2 with TRBJ2-7, with a weak D call TRBD2 (5 bases). The CDR3 runs 17 residues. CDR1 and CDR2 from the germline V gene are SGHTA and FQGNSA. V lost 5 bases to trimming and J lost 2 bases, with 22 bases between them. CDR3 coding DNA: TGTGCCAGCAGCCCTTGGACCGACACCACGGGAACCTACGAGCAGTACTTC. It is translated as CASSPWTDTTGTYEQYF.

The rearrangement links TRBV30 to TRBJ1-3, with D tentatively TRBD1 (5 bases). From germline, CDR1 is GTSNPN and CDR2 SVGIG (reference sequence). CDR3 length equals 14 residues. Trimming removed 5 bases from V and 0 bases from J, with 11 bases in between. In DNA form, the CDR3 reads TGTGCCTGGGTTGACAGCTACTCTGGAAACACCATATATTTT. Translating gives CAWVDSYSGNTIYF.

The V gene is TRBV7-9, the J gene TRBJ2-3; D call uncertain. CDR1 and CDR2 from the germline V gene are SEHNR and FQNEAQ (reference sequence). The CDR3 loop spans 13 amino acids. Trimming took off 10 bases at V and 2 bases at J, with 13 bases between the two ends. The CDR3: CATRRASTDTQYF. The CDR3 nucleotides are TGTGCCACCCGACGGGCCTCCACAGATACGCAGTATTTT.

This sequence joins TRBV5-1 and TRBJ1-4; possibly TRBD1 for D (5 bases). CDR1 is SGHRS, CDR2 YFSETQ, per germline. CDR3 length: 14 amino acids. V was clipped by 6 bases and J by 4 bases, with 13 bases between them. The CDR3: CASTWGGSNEKLFF. The CDR3 DNA sequence: TGCGCCAGCACTTGGGGCGGAAGTAATGAAAAACTGTTTTTT.

This clone was counted only a few times. The gene calls are TRBV19 and TRBJ1-6; the match to TRBD1 covers 10 bases. The CDR3 runs to 14 residues. CDR1 and CDR2 from the germline V gene are LNHDA and SQIVND (reference sequence). The J segment lost 10 bases and the V segment lost 5 bases, leaving 5 bases of the junction unmatched. The CDR3 nucleotides read TGTGCCAGTAGTGTCGGGACAGGGGCATCACCCCTCCACTTT. Its translation: CASSVGTGASPLHF.

The chain has TRBV19 and TRBJ1-2; the D gene is possibly TRBD1 (5 bases). With 0 bases removed from V and 3 bases from J, the gap between germline ends came to 8 bases. The CDR3 totals 14 residues. Germline CDR1 LNHDA, CDR2 SQIVND (reference sequence). The DNA for the CDR3 is TGTGCCAGTAGTATAGACCGGGGGGACTATGGCTACACCTTC. Translated, it gives CASSIDRGDYGYTF.

The V gene is TRBV5-1, the J gene TRBJ1-3; TRBD1 might be the D (5 bases). Trimming left V 0 bases short and J 2 bases short, with 12 bases between. Germline V lookup: CDR1 SGHRS, CDR2 YFSETQ. This CDR3 comprises 16 residues. The CDR3 loop reads CASSLALGVAGNTIYF. Written as DNA, the CDR3 is TGCGCCAGCAGCTTGGCCTTAGGGGTAGCTGGAAACACCATATATTTT.

The genes are TRBV4-1 and TRBJ1-1, with D possibly matching TRBD1 (5 bases). Germline V gene lookup returns CDR1 MGHRA and CDR2 YSYEKL. Between the trimmed V and J ends, which lost 4 bases and 1 base, there was a span of 16 bases. The CDR3 loop spans 16 amino acids. The CDR3 sequence: CASSLPPTGPNTEAFF. In DNA form, the CDR3 reads TGCGCCAGCAGCCTCCCCCCGACGGGGCCGAACACTGAAGCTTTCTTT.